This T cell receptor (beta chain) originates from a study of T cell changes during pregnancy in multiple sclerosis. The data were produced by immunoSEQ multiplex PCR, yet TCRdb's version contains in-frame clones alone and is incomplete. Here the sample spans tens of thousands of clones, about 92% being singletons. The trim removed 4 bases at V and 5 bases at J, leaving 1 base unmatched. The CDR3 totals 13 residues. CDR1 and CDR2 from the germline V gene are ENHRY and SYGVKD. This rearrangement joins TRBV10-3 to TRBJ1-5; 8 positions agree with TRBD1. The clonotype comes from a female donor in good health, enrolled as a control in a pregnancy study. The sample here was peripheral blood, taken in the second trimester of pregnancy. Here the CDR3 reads CAISATGDQPQHF. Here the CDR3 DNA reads TGTGCCATCAGTGCGACAGGGGATCAGCCCCAGCATTTT.